Below, one TCR beta chain is given with its context. This clonotype has ten or more counts. Its antigen is unknown. Per-base qualities were not stored, and no clone one base away is much larger. The CDR1 and CDR2 encoded by the germline V gene are KGHSH and LQKENI. The CDR3 numbers 14 residues from cysteine through phenylalanine. The DNA shown is the 42-base CDR3, in frame from base 1. Trimming costs V 1 base and J 6 bases, and their ends lie 13 bases apart. This sample is part of a study of Graves' ophthalmopathy and Graves' hyperthyroidism (dated by TCRdb to 2016 to 2019). Regarding the research as a whole: Peripheral blood was collected at initial diagnosis, before any treatment. TCR beta repertoire signatures were used to distinguish Graves' ophthalmopathy from Graves' hyperthyroidism and to predict progression to ophthalmopathy. To explore V-J signatures distinguishing ophthalmopathy from hyperthyroidism, a discovery set of 100 patients (43 ophthalmopathy, 57 stable hyperthyroidism) was enrolled. An independent validation cohort comprised some 18 hyperthyroidism patients and 15 to 17 patients who later progressed from hyperthyroidism to ophthalmopathy. In total, over 130 blood samples were TCR-sequenced: roughly 45 ophthalmopathy, under 80 hyperthyroidism and some 17 hyperthyroidism-to-ophthalmopathy patients. In more than 5 hyperthyroidism patients, the T-cell repertoire of thyroid tissue was compared with the T-cell repertoire of blood. Following sample collection, hyperthyroidism patients were given methimazole at a starting dose of 30 mg daily, and ophthalmopathy patients were given high-dose intravenous methylprednisolone. The investigation overall reported the following: Most expanded thyroid clonotypes with a frequency above 0.001 also appeared in blood, which suggests that blood repertoires may reflect the immune response in the thyroid. Ophthalmopathy was separated from stable hyperthyroidism by the 13-signature model with roughly 90% sensitivity and roughly 83% specificity in cross-validation and with 80%/75% in the test set. No statistical method was used to set the sample size in advance, and the investigators knew which group each participant was assigned to. In validation, the model predicted ophthalmopathy progression with 55% to 71% sensitivity and 72.22% specificity; some 13 predicted patients were CT-confirmed with GO in a median of 6.5 months.

The ophthalmopathy patients had moderately to severely active disease, with a Clinical Activity Score of 3 or higher, a NOSPECS grade of 4 or higher, and a disease duration of less than 3 months. Anyone with other autoimmune diseases, uncontrolled infections, pregnancy or lactation was excluded from the study. Clinical symptoms, serum thyroxine, TRAb, thyroid ultrasound and orbital computed tomography were used for diagnosis. PBMCs were isolated from around 10 ml of fresh peripheral blood by Ficoll-Paque density gradient centrifugation. Trizol reagent was used to extract the total RNA, and its quality was then checked on an Agilent 2100 Bioanalyzer. For repertoire sequencing, TCR beta CDR3 regions were amplified from RNA transcripts. The first round was an RT-PCR using HTBI primers with the Qiagen OneStep RT-PCR kit, and this first round was followed by a second-round multiplex PCR, then size selection and purification. Sequencing of the libraries was carried out on an Illumina HiSeq2000 in paired-end mode with 100 bp reads. On the authors' methods: SOAPnuke was used for read processing, and reads with adapters, uncalled bases, a mean Phred below 15, or no exact constant-primer or identifier match were discarded. COPE v1.2.5 was used to merge the high-quality paired reads. Each unique nucleotide sequence was treated as a clonotype, and MiTCR v1.1 was used to align the clonotypes to the IMGT TRB V, D and J references. The analysis was limited to V-J combinations with a frequency above 0.0001, which together covered 99.2% of repertoires. A TCR clonal expansion and chaos score per V-J combination was defined as the ratio of F50 clonal expansion to chaos observed in the TCRdist matrix. Features were reduced by Welch's t-statistics and random forest to roughly 14 V-J combinations, which fed a naive Bayes classifier. The similarity between thyroid and blood repertoires was quantified using the Morisita-Horn index. Clones were called with MiXCR by TCRdb after fastp trimmed the public reads at Q25, and only in-frame beta chains were retained. Duplicate CDR3 protein sequences are folded into a single record with the most common DNA and genes. For this entry, the V and J calls and clone size follow TCRdb and not the study's own pipeline. The table for this sample lists about 340,000 distinct CDR3 sequences; under 20% of them were counted only once. The top ten clonotypes cover roughly an eighth of the sample.

The chain is encoded by TRBV18 joined to TRBJ2-7; the D match is possibly TRBD1 or TRBD2, with 5 bases aligned in each. This receptor was obtained from an adult man with Graves' ophthalmopathy. Sequencing was carried out using peripheral blood. The CDR3 region reads CASSPHHQGVEQYF. The sequenced DNA: TGTGCCAGCTCACCACACCACCAGGGAGTCGAGCAGTACTTC. The entire variable domain, with the stretches around the CDR3 drawn from the reference TRBV18 and TRBJ2-7 proteins, is NAGVMQNPRHLVRRRGQEARLRCSPMKGHSHVYWYRQLPEEGLKFMVYLQKENIIDESGMPKERFSAEFPKEGPSILRIQQVVRGDSAAYFCASSPHHQGVEQYFGPGTRLTVT.